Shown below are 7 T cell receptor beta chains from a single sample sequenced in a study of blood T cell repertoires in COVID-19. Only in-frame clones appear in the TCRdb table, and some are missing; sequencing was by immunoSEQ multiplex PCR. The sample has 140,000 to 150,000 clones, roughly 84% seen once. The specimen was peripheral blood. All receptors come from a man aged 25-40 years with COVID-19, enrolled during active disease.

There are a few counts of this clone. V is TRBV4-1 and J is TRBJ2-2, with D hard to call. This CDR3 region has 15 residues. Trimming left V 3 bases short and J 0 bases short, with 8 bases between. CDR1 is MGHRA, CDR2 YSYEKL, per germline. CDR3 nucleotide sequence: TGCGCCAGCAGCCATCCAGGCTCGAACACCGGGGAGCTGTTTTTT. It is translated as CASSHPGSNTGELFF.

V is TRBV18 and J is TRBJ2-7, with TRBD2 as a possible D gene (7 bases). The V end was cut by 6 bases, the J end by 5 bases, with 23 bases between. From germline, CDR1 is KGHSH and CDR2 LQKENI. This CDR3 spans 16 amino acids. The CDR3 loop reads CASSINGGRTFHEQYF. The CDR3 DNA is TGTGCCAGCTCGATTAACGGGGGGCGTACTTTCCACGAGCAGTACTTC.

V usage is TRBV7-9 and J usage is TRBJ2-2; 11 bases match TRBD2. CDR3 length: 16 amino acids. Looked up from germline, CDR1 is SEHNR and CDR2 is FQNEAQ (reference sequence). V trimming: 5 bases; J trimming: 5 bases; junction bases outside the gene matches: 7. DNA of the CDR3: TGTGCCAGCAGCCTGACTAGCGGGGAGGGGACCGGGGAGCTGTTTTTT. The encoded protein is CASSLTSGEGTGELFF.

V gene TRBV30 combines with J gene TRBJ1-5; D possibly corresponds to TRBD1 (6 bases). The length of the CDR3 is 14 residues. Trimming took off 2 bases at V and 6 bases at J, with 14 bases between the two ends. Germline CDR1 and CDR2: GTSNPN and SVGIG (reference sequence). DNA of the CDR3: TGTGCCTGGAGTAATGGACAGTCGTTTCAGCCCCAGCATTTT. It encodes CAWSNGQSFQPQHF.

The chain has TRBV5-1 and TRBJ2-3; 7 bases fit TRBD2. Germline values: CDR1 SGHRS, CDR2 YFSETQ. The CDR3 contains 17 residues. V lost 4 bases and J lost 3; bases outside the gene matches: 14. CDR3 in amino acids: CASSTGERGGETDTQYF. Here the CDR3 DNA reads TGCGCCAGCAGCACTGGGGAGCGGGGCGGGGAGACAGATACGCAGTATTTT.

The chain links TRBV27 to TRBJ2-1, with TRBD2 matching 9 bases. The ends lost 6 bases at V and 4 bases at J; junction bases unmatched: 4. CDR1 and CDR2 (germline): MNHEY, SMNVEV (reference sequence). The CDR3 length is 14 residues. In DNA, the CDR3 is TGTGCCAGCAGGAATAGCGGGAGTTACAATGAGCAGTTCTTC. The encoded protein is CASRNSGSYNEQFF.

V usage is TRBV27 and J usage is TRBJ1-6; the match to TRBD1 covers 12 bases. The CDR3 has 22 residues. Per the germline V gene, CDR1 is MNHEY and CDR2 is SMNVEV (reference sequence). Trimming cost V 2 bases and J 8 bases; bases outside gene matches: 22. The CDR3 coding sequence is TGTGCCAGCAGTTTAGCCCGCTTTTGGGGACAGGGGGCTCTTCGGAAGGATTCACCCCTCCACTTT. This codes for CASSLARFWGQGALRKDSPLHF.